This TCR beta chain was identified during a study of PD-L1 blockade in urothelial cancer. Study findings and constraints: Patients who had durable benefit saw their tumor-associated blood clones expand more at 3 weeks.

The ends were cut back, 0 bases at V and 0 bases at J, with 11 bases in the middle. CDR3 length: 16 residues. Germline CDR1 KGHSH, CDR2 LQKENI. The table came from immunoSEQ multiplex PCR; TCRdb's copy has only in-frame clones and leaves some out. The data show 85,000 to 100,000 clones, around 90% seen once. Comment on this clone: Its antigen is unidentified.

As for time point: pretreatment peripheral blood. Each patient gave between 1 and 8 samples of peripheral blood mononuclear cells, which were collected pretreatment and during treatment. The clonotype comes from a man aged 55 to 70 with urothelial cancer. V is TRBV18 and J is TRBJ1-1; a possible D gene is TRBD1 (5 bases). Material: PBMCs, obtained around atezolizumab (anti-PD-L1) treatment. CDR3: CASSPPGRALNTEAFF. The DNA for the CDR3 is TGTGCCAGCTCACCACCGGGCAGGGCCCTGAACACTGAAGCTTTCTTT.